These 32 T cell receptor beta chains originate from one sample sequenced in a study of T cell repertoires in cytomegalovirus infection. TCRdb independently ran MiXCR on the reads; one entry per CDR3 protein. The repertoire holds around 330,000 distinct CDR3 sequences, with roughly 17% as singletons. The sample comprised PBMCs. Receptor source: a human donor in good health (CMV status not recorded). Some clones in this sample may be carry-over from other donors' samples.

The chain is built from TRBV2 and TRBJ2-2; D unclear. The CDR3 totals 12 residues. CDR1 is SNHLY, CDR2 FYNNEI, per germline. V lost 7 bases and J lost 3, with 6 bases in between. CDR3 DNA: TGTGCCAGCAAAAGGGACACCGGGGAGCTGTTTTTT. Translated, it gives CASKRDTGELFF. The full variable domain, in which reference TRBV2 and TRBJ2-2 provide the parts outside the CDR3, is EPEVTQTPSHQVTQMGQEVILRCVPISNHLYFYWYRQILGQKVEFLVSFYNNEISEKSEIFDDQFSVERPDGSNFTLKIRSTKLEDSAMYFCASKRDTGELFFGEGSRLTVL.

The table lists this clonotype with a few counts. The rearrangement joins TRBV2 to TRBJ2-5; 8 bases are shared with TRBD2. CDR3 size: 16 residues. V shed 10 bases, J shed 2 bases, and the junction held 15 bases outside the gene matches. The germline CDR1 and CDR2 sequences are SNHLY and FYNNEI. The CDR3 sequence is CATTTQRTSRQETQYF. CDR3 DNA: TGTGCCACCACAACTCAACGGACTAGCCGACAAGAGACCCAGTACTTC.

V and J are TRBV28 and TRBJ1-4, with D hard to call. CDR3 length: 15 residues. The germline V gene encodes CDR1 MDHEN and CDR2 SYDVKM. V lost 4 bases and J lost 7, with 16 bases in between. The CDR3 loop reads CASSSSDRLREKLFF. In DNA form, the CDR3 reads TGTGCCAGCAGTTCGTCGGACCGTCTCCGTGAAAAACTGTTTTTT.

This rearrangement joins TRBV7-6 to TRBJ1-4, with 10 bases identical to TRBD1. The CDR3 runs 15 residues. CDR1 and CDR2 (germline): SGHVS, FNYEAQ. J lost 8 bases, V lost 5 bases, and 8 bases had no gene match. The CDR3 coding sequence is TGTGCCAGCAGCCCAACCGACAGGGGGCACGAAAAACTGTTTTTT. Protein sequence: CASSPTDRGHEKLFF.

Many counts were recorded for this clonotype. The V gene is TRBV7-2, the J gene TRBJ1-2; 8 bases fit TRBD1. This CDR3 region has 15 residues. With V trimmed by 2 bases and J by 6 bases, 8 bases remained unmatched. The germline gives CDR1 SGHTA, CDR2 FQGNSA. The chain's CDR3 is CASSLLGQGIDGYTF. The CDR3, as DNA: TGTGCCAGCAGCTTACTTGGACAGGGTATTGATGGCTACACCTTC.

CDR3 region: CASSSSGRAVYGYTF. CDR3 in DNA: TGTGCCAGCAGCTCATCGGGACGGGCCGTATATGGCTACACCTTC. The chain combines TRBV7-9 with TRBJ1-2, with D possibly TRBD1 on 5 matching bases. The CDR3 is made up of 15 amino acids. Germline V gives CDR1 SEHNR, CDR2 FQNEAQ (reference sequence). V lost 4 bases and J lost 5, with 17 bases in between.

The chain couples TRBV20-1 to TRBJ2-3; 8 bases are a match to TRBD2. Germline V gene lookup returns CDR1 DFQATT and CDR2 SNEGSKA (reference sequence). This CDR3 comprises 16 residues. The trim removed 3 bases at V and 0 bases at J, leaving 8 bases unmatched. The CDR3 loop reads CSARKLRGASTDTQYF. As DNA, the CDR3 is TGCAGTGCTAGGAAATTGCGGGGGGCCAGCACAGATACGCAGTATTTT.

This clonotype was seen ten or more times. As DNA, the CDR3 is TGTGCCATCAGTCCGGGACGCGGAACTACCTACGAGCAGTACTTC. Its translation is CAISPGRGTTYEQYF. This chain joins TRBV10-3 and TRBJ2-7; D assignment may be TRBD1 or TRBD2 (5 bases each). Germline V gene data show CDR1 as ENHRY and CDR2 as SYGVKD. V lost 5 bases to trimming and J lost 2 bases, with 16 bases between them. The CDR3 spans 15 residues.

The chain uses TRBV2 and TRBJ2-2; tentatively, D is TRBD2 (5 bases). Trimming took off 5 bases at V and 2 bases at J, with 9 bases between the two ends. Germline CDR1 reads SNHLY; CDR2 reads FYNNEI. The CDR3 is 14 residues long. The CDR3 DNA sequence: TGTGCCAGCAGTCGGGAAACTAACACCGGGGAGCTGTTTTTT. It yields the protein CASSRETNTGELFF.

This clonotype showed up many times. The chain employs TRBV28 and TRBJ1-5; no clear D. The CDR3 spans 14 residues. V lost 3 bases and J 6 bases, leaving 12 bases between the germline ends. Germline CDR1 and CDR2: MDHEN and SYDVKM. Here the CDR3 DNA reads TGTGCCAGCAGTTTGGCCCTCACCGGTCAGCCCCAGCATTTT. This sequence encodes CASSLALTGQPQHF.

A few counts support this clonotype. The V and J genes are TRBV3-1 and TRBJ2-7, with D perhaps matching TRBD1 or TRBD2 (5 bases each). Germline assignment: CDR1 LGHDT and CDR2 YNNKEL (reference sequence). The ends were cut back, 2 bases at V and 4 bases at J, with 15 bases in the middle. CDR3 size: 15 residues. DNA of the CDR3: TGTGCCAGCAGCCAACCCCGCCCGGGGCGGTACGAGCAGTACTTC. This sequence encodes CASSQPRPGRYEQYF.

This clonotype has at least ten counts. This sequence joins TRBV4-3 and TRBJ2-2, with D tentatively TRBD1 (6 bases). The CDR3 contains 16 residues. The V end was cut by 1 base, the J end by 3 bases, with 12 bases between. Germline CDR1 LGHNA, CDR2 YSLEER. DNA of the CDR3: TGCGCCAGCAGCCAAGCCGAGCAGGGGTACACCGGGGAGCTGTTTTTT. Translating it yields CASSQAEQGYTGELFF.

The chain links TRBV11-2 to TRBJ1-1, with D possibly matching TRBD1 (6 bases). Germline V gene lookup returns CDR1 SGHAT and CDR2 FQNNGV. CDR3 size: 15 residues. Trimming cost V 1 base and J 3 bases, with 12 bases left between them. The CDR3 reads CASSLVGGMDTEAFF. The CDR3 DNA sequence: TGTGCCAGCAGCTTAGTTGGGGGCATGGACACTGAAGCTTTCTTT. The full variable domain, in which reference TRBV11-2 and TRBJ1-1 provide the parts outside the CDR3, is EAGVAQSPRYKIIEKRQSVAFWCNPISGHATLYWYQQILGQGPKLLIQFQNNGVVDDSQLPKDRFSAERLKGVDSTLKIQPAKLEDSAVYLCASSLVGGMDTEAFFGQGTRLTVV.

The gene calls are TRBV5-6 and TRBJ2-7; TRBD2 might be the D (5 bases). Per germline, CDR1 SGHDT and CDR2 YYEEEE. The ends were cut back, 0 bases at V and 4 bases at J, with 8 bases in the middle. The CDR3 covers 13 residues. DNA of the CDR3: TGTGCCAGCAGCTTGGAGTGGGAGTACGAGCAGTACTTC. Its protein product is CASSLEWEYEQYF.

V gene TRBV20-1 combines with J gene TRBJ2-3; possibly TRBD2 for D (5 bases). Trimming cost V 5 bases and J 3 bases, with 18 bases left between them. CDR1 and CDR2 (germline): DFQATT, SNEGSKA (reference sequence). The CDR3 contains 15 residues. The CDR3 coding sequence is TGCAGTGCTTCAGAGCGGTGGCGGGCAACAGATACGCAGTATTTT. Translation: CSASERWRATDTQYF.

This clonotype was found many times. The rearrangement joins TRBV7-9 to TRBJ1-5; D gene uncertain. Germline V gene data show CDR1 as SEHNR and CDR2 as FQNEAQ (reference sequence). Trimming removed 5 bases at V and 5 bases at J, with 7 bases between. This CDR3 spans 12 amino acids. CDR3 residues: CASSPGDQPQHF. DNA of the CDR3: TGTGCCAGCAGCCCCGGGGATCAGCCCCAGCATTTT.

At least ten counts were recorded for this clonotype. As DNA, the CDR3 is TGTGCCAGCAGCATTCGACAGTCGAACACCGGGGAGCTGTTTTTT. Translated: CASSIRQSNTGELFF. The rearrangement uses TRBV7-2 and TRBJ2-2; tentatively, D is TRBD1 (5 bases). This CDR3 has 15 amino acids. Germline values: CDR1 SGHTA, CDR2 FQGNSA. Trimming took off 5 bases at V and 0 bases at J, with 10 bases between the two ends.

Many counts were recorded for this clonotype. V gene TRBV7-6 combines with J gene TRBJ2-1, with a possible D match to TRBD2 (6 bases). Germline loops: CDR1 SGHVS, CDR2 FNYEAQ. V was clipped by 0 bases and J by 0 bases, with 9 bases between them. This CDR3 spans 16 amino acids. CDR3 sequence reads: CASSLAVGGSYNEQFF. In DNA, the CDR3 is TGTGCCAGCAGCTTAGCGGTGGGGGGCTCCTACAATGAGCAGTTCTTC. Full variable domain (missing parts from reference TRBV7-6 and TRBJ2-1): GAGVSQSPRYKVTKRGQDVALRCDPISGHVSLYWYRQALGQGPEFLTYFNYEAQQDKSGLPNDRFSAERPEGSISTLTIQRTEQRDSAMYRCASSLAVGGSYNEQFFGPGTRLTVL.

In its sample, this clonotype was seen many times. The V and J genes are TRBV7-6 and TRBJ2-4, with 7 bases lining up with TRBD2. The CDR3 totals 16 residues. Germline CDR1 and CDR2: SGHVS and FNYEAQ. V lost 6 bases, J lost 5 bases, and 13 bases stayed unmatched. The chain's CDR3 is CASSRERLSGQNIQYF. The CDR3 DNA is TGTGCCAGCAGTCGAGAACGTCTTAGCGGGCAAAACATTCAGTACTTC. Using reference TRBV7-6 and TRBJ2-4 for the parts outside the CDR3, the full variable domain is GAGVSQSPRYKVTKRGQDVALRCDPISGHVSLYWYRQALGQGPEFLTYFNYEAQQDKSGLPNDRFSAERPEGSISTLTIQRTEQRDSAMYRCASSRERLSGQNIQYFGAGTRLSVL.

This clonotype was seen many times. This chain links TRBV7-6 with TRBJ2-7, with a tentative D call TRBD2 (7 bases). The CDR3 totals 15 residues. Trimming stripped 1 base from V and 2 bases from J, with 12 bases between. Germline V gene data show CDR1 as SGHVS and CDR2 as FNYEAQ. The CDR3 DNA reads TGTGCCAGCAGCTTAGGAGGGGGGAGGGCCTACGAGCAGTACTTC. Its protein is CASSLGGGRAYEQYF.

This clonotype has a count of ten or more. This CDR3 reads CASKSGVDTYEQYF. DNA for the CDR3: TGTGCCAGCAAATCCGGGGTTGACACCTACGAGCAGTACTTC. The chain carries TRBV7-2 and TRBJ2-7, with TRBD2 as a possible D gene (5 bases). Germline loops: CDR1 SGHTA, CDR2 FQGNSA. This CDR3 has 14 residues. V was clipped by 7 bases and J by 2 bases, with 15 bases between them.

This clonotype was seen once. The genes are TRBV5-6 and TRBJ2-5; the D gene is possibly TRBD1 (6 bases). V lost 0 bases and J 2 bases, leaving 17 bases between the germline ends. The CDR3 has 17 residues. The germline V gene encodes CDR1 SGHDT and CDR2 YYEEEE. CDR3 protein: CASSLGWVGTTQETQYF. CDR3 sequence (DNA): TGTGCCAGCAGCTTGGGATGGGTTGGGACAACTCAAGAGACCCAGTACTTC.

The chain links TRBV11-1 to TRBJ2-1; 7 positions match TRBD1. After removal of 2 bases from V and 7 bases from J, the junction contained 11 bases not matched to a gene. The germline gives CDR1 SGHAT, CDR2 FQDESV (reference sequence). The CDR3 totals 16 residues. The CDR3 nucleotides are TGTGCCAGCAGCTTAAGTGCTCGGCAGGGGGTGAATGAGCAGTTCTTC. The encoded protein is CASSLSARQGVNEQFF.

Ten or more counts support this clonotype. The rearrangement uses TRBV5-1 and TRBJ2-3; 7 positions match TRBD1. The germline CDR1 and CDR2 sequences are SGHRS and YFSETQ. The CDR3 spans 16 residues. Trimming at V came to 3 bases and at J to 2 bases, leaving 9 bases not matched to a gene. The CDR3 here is CASSSTGSTSTDTQYF. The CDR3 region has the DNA TGCGCCAGCAGCTCGACAGGGAGTACCTCCACAGATACGCAGTATTTT.

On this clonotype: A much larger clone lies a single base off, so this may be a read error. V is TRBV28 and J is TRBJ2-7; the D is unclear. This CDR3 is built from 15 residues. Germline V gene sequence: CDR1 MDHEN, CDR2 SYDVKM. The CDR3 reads CVTRKGWQVVYEQYF. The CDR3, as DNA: TGTGTCACCCGGAAGGGATGGCAGGTTGTGTACGAGCAGTACTTC.

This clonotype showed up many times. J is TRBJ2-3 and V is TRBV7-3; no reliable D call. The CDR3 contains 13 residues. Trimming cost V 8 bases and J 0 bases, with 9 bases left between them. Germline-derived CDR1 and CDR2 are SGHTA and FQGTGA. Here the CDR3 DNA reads TGTGCCAGCGGGCTAGATAGCACAGATACGCAGTATTTT. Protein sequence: CASGLDSTDTQYF.

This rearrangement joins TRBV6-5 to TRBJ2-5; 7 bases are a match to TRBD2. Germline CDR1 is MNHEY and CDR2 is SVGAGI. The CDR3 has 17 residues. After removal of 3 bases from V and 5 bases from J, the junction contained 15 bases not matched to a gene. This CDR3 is CASSYLNGGSPGETQYF. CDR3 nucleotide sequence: TGTGCCAGCAGTTATTTAAACGGGGGGTCCCCTGGGGAGACCCAGTACTTC.

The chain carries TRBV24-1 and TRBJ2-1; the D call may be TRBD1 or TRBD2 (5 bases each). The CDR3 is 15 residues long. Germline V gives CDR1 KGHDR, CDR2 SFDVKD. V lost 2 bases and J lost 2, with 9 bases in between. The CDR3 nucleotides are TGTGCCACCAGTGATTCGAGGGGCCCCTACAATGAGCAGTTCTTC. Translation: CATSDSRGPYNEQFF.

DNA of the CDR3: TGTGCCAGCAGCCCGGAAGGTTCGGCCAAAAACATTCAGTACTTC. Its translation is CASSPEGSAKNIQYF. This chain joins TRBV5-5 and TRBJ2-4, with no clear D. The CDR3 covers 15 residues. CDR1 is SGHKS and CDR2 is YYEKEE in the germline V gene (reference sequence). The V and J ends lost 4 bases and 1 base respectively, with 12 bases between them.

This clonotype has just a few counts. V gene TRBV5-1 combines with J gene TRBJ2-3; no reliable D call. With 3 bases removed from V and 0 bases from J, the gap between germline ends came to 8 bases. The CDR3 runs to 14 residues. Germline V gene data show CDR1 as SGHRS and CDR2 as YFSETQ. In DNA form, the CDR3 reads TGCGCCAGCAGCTCTGACGGTAGCACAGATACGCAGTATTTT. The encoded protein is CASSSDGSTDTQYF.

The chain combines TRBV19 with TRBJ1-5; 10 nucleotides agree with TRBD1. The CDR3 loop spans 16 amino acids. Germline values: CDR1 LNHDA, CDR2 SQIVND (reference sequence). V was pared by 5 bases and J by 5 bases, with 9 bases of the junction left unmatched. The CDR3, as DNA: TGTGCCAGTAGTTTCCTGGGACAGGGGAGGGATCAGCCCCAGCATTTT. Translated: CASSFLGQGRDQPQHF.

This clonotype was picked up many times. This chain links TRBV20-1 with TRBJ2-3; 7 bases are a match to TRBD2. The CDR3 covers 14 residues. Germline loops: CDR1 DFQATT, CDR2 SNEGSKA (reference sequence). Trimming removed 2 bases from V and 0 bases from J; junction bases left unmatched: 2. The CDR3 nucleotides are TGCAGTGCTAGATTACTAGCGAGCACAGATACGCAGTATTTT. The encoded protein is CSARLLASTDTQYF.